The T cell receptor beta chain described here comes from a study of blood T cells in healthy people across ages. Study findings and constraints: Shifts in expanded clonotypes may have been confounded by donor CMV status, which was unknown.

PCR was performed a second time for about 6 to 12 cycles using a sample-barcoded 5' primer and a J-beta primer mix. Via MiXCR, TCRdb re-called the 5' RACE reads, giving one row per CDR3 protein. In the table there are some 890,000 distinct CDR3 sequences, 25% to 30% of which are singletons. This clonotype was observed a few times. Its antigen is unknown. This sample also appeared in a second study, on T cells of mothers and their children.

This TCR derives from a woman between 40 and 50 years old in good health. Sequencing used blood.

The CDR3: CASSDGWRGQGNQPQHF. As DNA, the CDR3 is TGTGCCAGCAGTGACGGGTGGAGGGGGCAAGGCAATCAGCCCCAGCATTTT. This chain connects TRBV6-1 to TRBJ1-5; TRBD1 matches at 7 bases. CDR1 is MNHNS, CDR2 SASEGT, per germline. The junction had 10 bases not matched to a gene; V was cut back by 3 bases and J by 2 bases. The CDR3 totals 17 residues.